This TCR beta chain was recovered during a study of long-term antiretroviral therapy in people with HIV. Broader study findings: Following ART, diversity rose but still fell short of transplant donor controls.

This CDR3 region has 13 residues. Germline V CDR1 and CDR2: MNHEY, SMNVEV (reference sequence). With 2 bases clipped from V and 11 bases from J, the junction kept 5 bases outside the gene matches. Points on this clone: Its matching antigen is unknown.

With survey level as its setting, the immunoSEQ assay was v3.0. Assay: immunoSEQ multiplex PCR; the TCRdb copy retains only in-frame clones and omits some. This table holds roughly 16,000 clones, approximately 75% found once. The source was unsorted PBMCs, collected 0.3 years after starting antiretroviral therapy. The rearrangement uses TRBV27 and TRBJ2-1; 8 nucleotides align to TRBD2. The clonotype was recovered from a man aged 18 to 30 with HIV. DNA of the CDR3: TGTGCCAGCAGTTTACGGGGGGGCCCCCAGCAGTTCTTC. Its translation: CASSLRGGPQQFF.